This TCR beta chain was found in a study of T cell responses to AZD1222 COVID-19 vaccine (dated by TCRdb to 2020 to 2022). Concerning the study at large: A total of approximately 240 trial participants underwent TCR sequencing, of whom some 210 received two doses of AZD1222 and 26 received two doses of the MenACWY control vaccine. Trial participants were enrolled by age into 18-55, 56-69 and 70-plus year subgroups, with roughly 160, 29 and 62 TCR-sequenced participants respectively.

From the germline V gene, CDR1 is SGHDT and CDR2 is YYEEEE. Trimming takes 2 bases from V and 4 bases from J, and the germline ends sit 4 bases apart. The CDR3 holds 11 amino acids from the cysteine to the phenylalanine. The DNA shown is the 33-base CDR3, in frame from base 1. The CDR3 regions of human TCRbeta chains were subjected to immunosequencing. In the authors' own workflow: TCRs in the repertoires were compared against a reference library of SARS-CoV-2-specific TCRs that had been generated with the MIRA antigen-specificity platform. Breadth was defined as the fraction of unique TCRs that were SARS-CoV-2-associated. Depth was defined as the fraction of total T cells that were SARS-CoV-2-associated. Using the MIRA data, every spike-specific TCR was mapped to the spike region that the TCR reacted to and assigned to either a CD4 or a CD8 class. Log10-transformed breadth and depth values were compared by one-way ANOVA with Sidak's multiple comparisons tests. This immuneACCESS table, as held by TCRdb, lists in-frame sequences with V and J called but not all clones. Of the missing ones, under half trace to an unresolved V gene in checked studies; the others have no known cause. That table furnishes V, J and clone size, whereas the DNA furnished D and trimming. The sample has 200,000 to 250,000 clones on record, approximately 94% of them singletons. Of the sample, approximately 1.5% falls within the top ten clones.

What this sample's time point label stands for: about 28 days (+/-7) after the second vaccine dose. The label giving this sample's treatment or condition can be read as: meningococcal conjugate vaccine given as trial control. The vaccinee samples were drawn from two UK trials, COV001 and COV002, one of which was a single-blind randomized controlled phase 2/3 trial testing AZD1222 (ChAdOx1 nCoV-19) in healthy adults. For TCRbeta chain sequencing, PBMC samples were collected from trial participants at day 0 and at day 28 after the second dose. In its sample, this clone was seen a few times. Its antigen is unknown. No much larger clonotype is one base removed from it; base qualities were not supplied. Summary of the overall study and its limitations: Epitopes outside the regions mutated in the B.1.351 and B.1.1.7 variants were reportedly recognized by nearly half of the unique spike-specific TCRs. Because no day 14 peak-response samples were available, the repertoires could be characterized only after the peak T cell response. Conclusions about previously exposed vaccinees were limited because only 6 or 7 AZD1222 recipients were SARS-CoV-2 seropositive at baseline. Spike-specific TCR breadth and depth rose significantly after two AZD1222 doses compared with day 0 and with MenACWY recipients. Most participants were white British and females outnumbered males, and the authors suggested that clonal diversity may have been underestimated. The whole spike protein was spanned by vaccine-associated CD4 TCRs, and dominant responses were seen in regions 160-218 and 743-854. The 56-69-year group was small, and its depth increase did not reach significance, likely because of low power.

The clonotype comes from an adult who received the MenACWY meningococcal vaccine as a control. The sequencing here drew on peripheral blood, taken 28 days after the second dose of the MenACWY control vaccine. The chain links TRBV5-6 with TRBJ2-7, with the D gene not clear enough to name. CDR3 protein: CASSFQYEQYF. In nucleotide form, the sequence is TGTGCCAGCAGCTTCCAATACGAGCAGTACTTC.